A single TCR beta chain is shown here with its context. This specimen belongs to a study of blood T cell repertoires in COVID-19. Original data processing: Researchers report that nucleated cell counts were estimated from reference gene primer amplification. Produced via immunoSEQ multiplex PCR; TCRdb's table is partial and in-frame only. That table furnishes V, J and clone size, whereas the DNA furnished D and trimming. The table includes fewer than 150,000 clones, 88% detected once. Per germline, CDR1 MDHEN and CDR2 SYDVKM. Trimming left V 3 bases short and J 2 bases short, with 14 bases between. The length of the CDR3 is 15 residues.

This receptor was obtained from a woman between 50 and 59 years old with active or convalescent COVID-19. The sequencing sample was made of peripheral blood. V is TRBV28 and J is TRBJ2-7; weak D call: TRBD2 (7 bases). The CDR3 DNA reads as TGTGCCAGCAGTTTTGGGGGGGGCGGGGCCTACGAGCAGTACTTC. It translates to CASSFGGGGAYEQYF. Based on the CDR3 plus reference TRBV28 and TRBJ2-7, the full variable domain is DVKVTQSSRYLVKRTGEKVFLECVQDMDHENMFWYRQDPGLGLRLIYFSYDVKMKEKGDIPEGYSVSREKKERFSLILESASTNQTSMYLCASSFGGGGAYEQYFGPGTRLTVT.